This TCR beta chain was found in a study of tumor and adjacent non-tumor tissue in lung cancer. The CDR3 has 14 amino acids. Germline CDR1 and CDR2: SGHDT and YYEEEE. This sample's RNA came from whole unsorted tissue. A modified ARM-PCR protocol with three rounds of nested PCR amplified TCRbeta. Each CDR3 protein is one row after TCRdb ran MiXCR on the multiplex PCR reads. Here the sample spans more than 120,000 distinct CDR3 sequences, approximately 72% being singletons. The TCR comes from a man in his sixties with small cell lung cancer. This rearrangement joins TRBV5-6 to TRBJ1-2, with D possibly TRBD1 on 5 matching bases. The sample taken for sequencing was lung tumor tissue. CDR3 amino acids: CVRSLGTKAYGYTF. The CDR3 DNA follows: TGTGTCAGGAGCTTGGGGACGAAAGCTTATGGCTACACCTTC.